This T cell receptor beta chain was documented in a study of beta chain features in type 1 diabetes. As every portion of the isolated RNA was reverse transcribed, the sequencing read expressed TCRB transcripts. The study obtained an average of about 1 million reads from stem cell-like memory T cell samples. TCRdb's copy holds only in-frame clones and misses some; the assay was immunoSEQ multiplex PCR. The table shows about 40,000 clones, with approximately 49% occurring only once. Sorting with CD45RO/CCR7/CD25/CD127/CD95/CD27 yielded naive, central memory, regulatory and stem-like memory CD4+ cells. On this clone itself: The antigen remains unidentified.

The study's findings and limits: No resolution was reached here on whether HLA type influences TCRB rearrangement. Equally in patients and controls, PCR might preferentially amplify shorter templates.

The CDR3 has 16 residues. In germline, CDR1 is SGHTA, CDR2 FQGNSA. Trimming at V came to 5 bases and at J to 5 bases, leaving 9 bases not matched to a gene. What was sequenced was stem cell memory CD4+ T cells from blood. The sequence was obtained from a woman aged 25 to 39 in good health. This chain links TRBV7-2 with TRBJ2-4; 10 positions match TRBD1. CDR3: CASSRTGGLPENIQYF. CDR3 coding DNA: TGTGCCAGCAGCCGGACAGGGGGTTTGCCAGAAAACATTCAGTACTTC.